This T cell receptor (beta chain) was documented in a study of shared clonotypes between healthy human individuals (dated by TCRdb to 2018 to 2021). As for the study more broadly: Three men and a couple of women, aged 18 to 49 years, made up the cohort. Between about 0.85 and 8.9 billion PBMCs per donor were obtained by leukapheresis. To estimate repertoire size and how much clonotypes are shared between individuals, the study performed deep sequencing of blood TCR repertoires from a handful of healthy adults. To increase sequencing depth and limit assay-specific biases, TCR repertoire library preparation and sequencing were carried out by different laboratories using diverse techniques. Findings and caveats that apply to the study as a whole: Only blood was sampled, and tissue TCR repertoires likely differ from those in blood. Pairwise subsampling led to the expectation that sequencing depth would affect the degree of clonotype sharing among donors. Because the study included only a small number of donors, the genetic and exposure-history diversity represented was limited.

The CDR3 holds 15 amino acids from the cysteine to the phenylalanine. Only the CDR3 DNA is retained, 45 bases long and in frame from the first base. Per the germline V gene, MNHNS is the CDR1 and SASEGT is the CDR2. Compared with germline, V lacks 1 base and J lacks 4 bases; bases without a gene match: 1. Comments on this clone: Its antigen is currently not known. Per-base quality was not reported, and no clone a single base away is much larger than it.

The donors were healthy, HIV-negative adults who had no recently reported acute infections or vaccinations. Every donor was a Caucasian adult residing in Nashville, Tennessee, USA. For unsorted samples, about 87 million PBMCs were counted, and genomic DNA was extracted using the QIAamp DNA Blood Mini kit. Blood was obtained by leukapheresis, after which PBMCs were separated by Ficoll-Histopaque density gradient centrifugation and cryopreserved in liquid nitrogen vapor phase. Using the deep immunoSEQ assay, multiplex PCR amplified TCR CDR3 regions from genomic DNA. For each cell subset, the extracted genomic DNA was distributed evenly across all wells of several immunoSEQ 96-well plates, and each plate served as one replicate. For unsorted PBMC, each replicate PCR was loaded with 250 to 300 ng genomic DNA, equivalent to about 30,000 T cell genomes. Unsorted PBMC genomic DNA was sequenced across ten immunoSEQ deep assay plates. Purified libraries were quantified with a Qubit 3.0 fluorometer, sized on a Bioanalyzer 2100, and re-quantified with the KAPA Library Quantification kit. Each immunoSEQ 96-well plate was sequenced on its own single-read 150-cycle Illumina NextSeq 550 flow cell. The source study handled its data this way. Because only junctional sequences without quality scores were contained in the immunoSEQ output, filtering matching that applied to full-length reads could not be performed. To assign V/J genes and CDR3, sequences were annotated using PyIR, a Python wrapper for IgBLAST v1.9, with IMGT germline references. Any read was removed if the V/J assignment was weak (E-value above 1e-6), the CDR3 was missing, or the read contained stop codons, out-of-frame junctions, or ambiguous translated residues. V3J clonotypes were defined as sequences sharing an identical inferred V gene, J gene, and CDR3 amino acid sequence. To compute the percentage overlap between repertoires, the number of shared unique clonotypes was divided by the size of the smaller repertoire. Richness of each repertoire was evaluated using RTK rarefaction, the Chao1 estimator, and Recon v2.1 estimates of unobserved clonotypes. TCRdb mirrors the immuneACCESS table, restricted to in-frame sequences. Some clones are absent from its copies; in checked studies, under half trace to an unresolved V gene, and the reason for the others is unknown. V, J and clone size derive from that table, while D and trimming were established from the DNA sequence. For this sample the table gives 400,000 to 600,000 clones, of which nearly 80% were detected only once. Of the sample, roughly an eighth falls within the top ten clones.

The clonotype originates from a middle-aged woman in good health. Some clones in this sample may be carry-over from other donors' samples. The rearranged segments are TRBV6-1 and TRBJ1-5, and 10 junctional nucleotides match TRBD1. Sequenced sample: PBMCs. CDR3 reads: CASSEVDRGNQPQHF. The DNA sequence is as follows: TGTGCCAGCAGTGAAGTGGACAGGGGGAATCAGCCCCAGCATTTT.